This T cell receptor beta chain was captured by sequencing in a study of radiotherapy plus CTLA-4 blockade in lung cancer. Study at large: Disease control was present in roughly 29% of patients, and objective responses in less than 20%.

The study treated chemo-refractory metastatic non-small-cell lung cancer patients with focal radiation plus ipilimumab CTLA-4 blockade. From germline, CDR1 is KGHSH and CDR2 LQKENI. The CDR3 contains 15 residues. Trimming pared 3 bases from V and 6 bases from J, leaving 15 bases between. About this clone: Its specificity is not known.

Assay: immunoSEQ multiplex PCR; the TCRdb copy retains only in-frame clones and omits some. Among approximately 81,000 clones listed, about four fifths were seen once. Study results and limitations: Early shifts in blood T cell clones, with interferon-beta, reportedly predicted response best. Tumor-derived TCR clones expanded in blood after radiotherapy plus ipilimumab.

Material: peripheral blood, obtained from a patient treated with radiotherapy plus ipilimumab. V gene TRBV18 combines with J gene TRBJ1-5; the D gene is possibly TRBD1 (5 bases). The clonotype was recovered from a human donor with non-small cell lung cancer who had a partial response to radiotherapy plus ipilimumab. Some clones in this sample may be carry-over from other donors' samples. CDR3: CASSPQGMGGQPQHF. As DNA, the CDR3 is TGTGCCAGCTCACCCCAGGGAATGGGGGGTCAGCCCCAGCATTTT.